This T cell receptor (beta chain) emerged from a study of blood T cell repertoires in COVID-19. Study overall: In each case, the material was cDNA or gDNA derived from T cells, B-cell-depleted T cells, or PBMCs.

The CDR3 length is 17 residues. Germline trimming cut 6 bases from V and 10 bases from J; bases unmatched to any gene: 21. Per the germline V gene, CDR1 is MNHEY and CDR2 is SMNVEV (reference sequence). Original data processing: Amplification of reference gene primers provided the estimated nucleated cell counts. TCRdb's copy holds only in-frame clones and misses some; the assay was immunoSEQ multiplex PCR. From that table come the V and J calls and clone size; the DNA was used to work out D and trimming. The sample has about 280,000 clones, around 86% seen once; the top ten hold about an eighth. Only a few counts were recorded for this clone.

V is TRBV27 and J is TRBJ2-1, with TRBD2 identical over 7 bases. This clonotype was sampled from a human donor in a cohort sampled during active COVID-19. Sequenced material: peripheral blood. As DNA, the CDR3 is TGTGCCAGCAGCCCTCGTCGTAGCGGGCACTCCCAGGGCGAGCAGTTCTTC. Its translation: CASSPRRSGHSQGEQFF.